This TCR beta chain was found in a study of blood T cell repertoires in COVID-19. In the study overall: The study drew acute and convalescent COVID-19 samples from the United States, Italy and Spain. In each case, the material was cDNA or gDNA derived from T cells, B-cell-depleted T cells, or PBMCs.

Authors' methods: Estimates of nucleated cell counts were drawn from the amplification of reference gene primers. Some clones are missing from TCRdb's copy, which holds only in-frame ones; the method was immunoSEQ multiplex PCR. V and J calls and clone size are as listed in that table; D and trimming were resolved from the DNA. Here the sample spans roughly 280,000 clones, 75% to 90% being singletons. This CDR3 contains 16 residues. From germline, CDR1 is MNHNS and CDR2 SASEGT. V was pared by 4 bases and J by 3 bases, with 7 bases of the junction left unmatched. The V gene is TRBV6-1, the J gene TRBJ1-5, with TRBD1 matching 9 bases. The TCR sequence derives from a woman in her 50s who had recovered from COVID-19. Sequencing was performed on peripheral blood. The CDR3 is CASSARTGAVNQPQHF. CDR3 DNA: TGTGCCAGCAGTGCCCGGACAGGGGCGGTCAATCAGCCCCAGCATTTT.